A few counts support the clone carrying this T cell receptor beta chain. Its matching antigen is unknown. This sample was included in a study of neoadjuvant anti-PD-1 for oral cavity cancer. Study overall: Around day 43, patients without progression received a fourth nivolumab dose before surgery. Whole-study findings and limits: Only three patients per response group were TCR-analyzed; validation needed.

Most PBMC samples had about 520 ng input DNA in six replicates. Some clones are missing from TCRdb's copy, which holds only in-frame ones; the method was immunoSEQ multiplex PCR. Altogether under 10,000 clones are present, 55% to 65% being singletons, with the ten largest covering more than 2.5%. This CDR3 has 13 amino acids. Trimming cost V 8 bases and J 3 bases; bases outside gene matches: 6. The germline CDR1 and CDR2 sequences are SNHLY and FYNNEI. Stated time point: after neoadjuvant nivolumab, at surgical resection. Patients had newly diagnosed, untreated stage II-IVA oral cavity squamous cell carcinoma.

The chain uses TRBV2 and TRBJ2-7, with TRBD1 matching 8 bases. The TCR originated in a person between 35 and 79 years old with oral cavity squamous cell carcinoma. The specimen comprised PBMCs, sampled after nivolumab (anti-PD-1) treatment. The CDR3 nucleotides are TGTGCCAGCTGGACAGGGTCAGACTACGAGCAGTACTTC. It specifies CASWTGSDYEQYF.